The clone carrying this TCR beta chain showed up many times. This sample was taken from a study of early T cells in non-severe SARS-CoV-2 infection. At the level of the study: Chains from this unsorted whole-blood bulk RNA could not be paired.

TCRdb reanalysed the 5' RACE reads using MiXCR and keeps one entry per CDR3 protein. The sample records roughly 55,000 distinct CDR3 sequences, roughly 10% being singletons. Germline V CDR1 and CDR2: LGHDT, YNNKEL (reference sequence). Trimming left V 4 bases short and J 8 bases short, with 15 bases between. The CDR3 length is 14 residues. The source material was whole blood. The chain employs TRBV3-1 and TRBJ1-5; the D gene is possibly TRBD1 (6 bases). The origin of this receptor is an adult who was a healthcare worker with PCR-confirmed SARS-CoV-2 infection or an uninfected control (not recorded which). The CDR3 spells CASSRRDTLEPQHF. CDR3 bases: TGTGCCAGCAGCCGGCGGGACACCTTGGAGCCCCAGCATTTT. The variable domain in full, completed from reference TRBV3-1 and TRBJ1-5, reads DTAVSQTPKYLVTQMGNDKSIKCEQNLGHDTMYWYKQDSKKFLKIMFSYNNKELIINETVPNRFSPKSPDKAHLNLHINSLELGDSAVYFCASSRRDTLEPQHFGDGTRLSIL.